This record concerns one TCR beta chain sequence. TCRdb's table, derived via immunoSEQ multiplex PCR, lists solely in-frame clones and lacks some. The table shows about 120,000 clones, with 70% to 90% occurring only once. The data were taken from a study of blood T cell repertoires in COVID-19. The CDR3 runs to 13 residues. Trimming took off 0 bases at V and 8 bases at J, with 6 bases between the two ends. Germline-derived CDR1 and CDR2 are SGDLS and YYNGEE. Sequenced: peripheral blood. The receptor comes from a woman aged 80 or over with acute or convalescent COVID-19. V gene TRBV9 combines with J gene TRBJ1-6; D not certain. In DNA, the CDR3 is TGTGCCAGCAGCGTAGAGCCCCATTCACCCCTCCACTTT. Its protein product is CASSVEPHSPLHF.